One sample yielded the 2 T cell receptor beta chains listed below, sequenced in a study of T cells after yellow fever vaccination. TCRdb independently ran MiXCR on the 5' RACE reads; one entry per CDR3 protein. The sample shows under 700,000 distinct CDR3 sequences, about a sixth of them seen only once. Sequencing used PBMCs, obtained less than 6 days after the first yellow fever vaccination. The receptors stem from a man younger than 35 who received the YFV17D yellow fever vaccine.

The DNA for the CDR3 is TGTGCCAGCAGTCACGGACTAGCCATAGCCGGTCACCACGAGCAGTACGTC. It yields the protein CASSHGLAIAGHHEQYV. This chain uses TRBV12-3 or TRBV12-4 with TRBJ2-7; 8 bases match TRBD2. V dropped 5 bases and J dropped 5; count of bases not matched to a gene: 17. The CDR3 has 17 amino acids.

The V and J genes are TRBV5-6 and TRBJ1-6; TRBD1 is a possible D gene (6 bases). This CDR3 has 13 amino acids. Per germline, CDR1 SGHDT and CDR2 YYEEEE. Trimming pared 1 base from V and 9 bases from J, leaving 8 bases between. The CDR3: CASSLLGASPLHF. The CDR3 nucleotides read TGTGCCAGCAGCTTGTTGGGGGCTTCACCCCTCCACTTT.